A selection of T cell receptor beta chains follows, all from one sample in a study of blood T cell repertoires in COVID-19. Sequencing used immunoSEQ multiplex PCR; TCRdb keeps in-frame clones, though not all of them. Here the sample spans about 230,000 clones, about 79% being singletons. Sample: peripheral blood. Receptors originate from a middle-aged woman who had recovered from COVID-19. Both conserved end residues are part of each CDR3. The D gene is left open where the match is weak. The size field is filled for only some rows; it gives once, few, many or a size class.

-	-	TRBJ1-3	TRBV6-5	CASTQGSGSGNTIYF	TGTGCCAGCACCCAGGGTTCTGGGTCTGGAAACACCATATATTTT
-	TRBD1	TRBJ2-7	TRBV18	CASSPGTEAYEQYF	TGTGCCAGCTCACCCGGGACAGAAGCCTACGAGCAGTACTTC
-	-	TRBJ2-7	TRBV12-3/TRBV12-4	CASSRGDSYEQYF	TGTGCCAGCAGCCGAGGCGACTCCTACGAGCAGTACTTC
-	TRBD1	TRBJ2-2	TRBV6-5	CASGTALNTGELFF	TGTGCCAGTGGGACAGCCTTGAACACCGGGGAGCTGTTTTTT
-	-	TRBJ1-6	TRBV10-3	CAISLDRALSGALHF	TGTGCCATCAGTTTGGACAGAGCCCTCTCGGGTGCCCTCCACTTT
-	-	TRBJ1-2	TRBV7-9	CASSPNQGYGYTF	TGTGCCAGCAGCCCTAACCAGGGTTATGGCTACACCTTC
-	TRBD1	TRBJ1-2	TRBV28	CASTTTGGSYGYTF	TGTGCCAGCACCACCACAGGGGGAAGCTATGGCTACACCTTC
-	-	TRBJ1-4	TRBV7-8	CASSSHPGYVATNEKLFF	TGTGCCAGCAGCTCACATCCGGGTTACGTTGCAACTAATGAAAAACTGTTTTTT
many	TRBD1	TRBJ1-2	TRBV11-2	CASSLMGQTHRQNYGYTF	TGTGCCAGCAGCTTGATGGGACAGACCCACCGCCAAAACTATGGCTACACCTTC
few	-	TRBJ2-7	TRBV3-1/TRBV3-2	CASSQGTLEYF	TGTGCCAGCAGCCAAGGGACTTTGGAGTACTTC
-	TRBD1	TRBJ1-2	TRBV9	CASSAFGQGSYGYTF	TGTGCCAGCAGCGCTTTTGGACAGGGCAGCTATGGCTACACCTTC
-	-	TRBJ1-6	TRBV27	CASSPTDSRDNSPLHF	TGTGCCAGCAGTCCGACGGACTCCCGGGATAATTCACCCCTCCACTTT
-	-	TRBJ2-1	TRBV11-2	CASSLSGNEQFF	TGTGCCAGCAGCTTAAGCGGGAATGAGCAGTTCTTC
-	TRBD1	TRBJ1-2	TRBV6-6	CASSYGDRGLRGYTF	TGTGCCAGCAGTTACGGGGACAGGGGGCTAAGGGGCTACACCTTC
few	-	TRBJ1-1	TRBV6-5	CASSFGPMNTEAFF	TGTGCCAGCAGTTTTGGGCCGATGAACACTGAAGCTTTCTTT
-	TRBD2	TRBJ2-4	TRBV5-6	CASSSGTSGFVDIQYF	TGTGCCAGCAGCTCGGGGACTAGCGGGTTCGTTGACATTCAGTACTTC
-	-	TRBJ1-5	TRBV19	CAAGRADNQPQHF	TGTGCCGCCGGCAGGGCAGACAATCAGCCCCAGCATTTT
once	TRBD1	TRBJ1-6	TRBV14	CASNTGGNSPLHF	TGTGCCAGTAATACAGGGGGGAATTCACCCCTCCACTTT
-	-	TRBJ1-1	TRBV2	CASSQGHSNTEAFF	TGTGCCAGCAGCCAGGGACACTCTAACACTGAAGCTTTCTTT
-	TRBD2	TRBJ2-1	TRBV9	CASSVGLAGVSDEQFF	TGTGCCAGCAGCGTAGGGCTAGCGGGGGTCTCGGATGAGCAGTTCTTC
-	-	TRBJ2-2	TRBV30	CAWGRLDGELFF	TGTGCCTGGGGGAGGCTCGACGGGGAGCTGTTTTTT
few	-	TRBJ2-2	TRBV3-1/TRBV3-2	CASSQDRHWNTGELFF	TGTGCCAGCAGCCAAGACCGACACTGGAACACCGGGGAGCTGTTTTTT
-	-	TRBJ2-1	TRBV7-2	CASRPPSVVSNEQFF	TGTGCCAGCAGACCACCTAGCGTGGTCTCCAATGAGCAGTTCTTC
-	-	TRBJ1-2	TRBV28	CASRQQGNYGYTF	TGTGCCAGCAGACAACAGGGTAACTATGGCTACACCTTC